This entry features one T cell receptor (beta chain) sequence. The antigen is unknown. The 5'RACE method, run with constant-segment primers, produced TCR alpha and TCR beta cDNA libraries (carrying sample barcodes and UMIs). MiXCR, applied by TCRdb to the 5' RACE reads, yields one record per CDR3 protein. Found here are approximately 490,000 distinct CDR3 sequences, approximately 20% of them singletons; the top ten hold under 15%. This entry is derived from a study of T-cell memory formation after mild COVID-19. General study findings and limits: Pre-infection memory contained some responding clones, which suggested that cross-reactive memory had joined.

Germline CDR1 and CDR2: MNHEY and SVGAGI. The CDR3 covers 15 residues. The V end was cut by 6 bases, the J end by 5 bases, with 19 bases between. Sequencing was performed on PBMCs or a T cell subset sorted from them (not recorded which). The chain has TRBV6-5 and TRBJ1-1; a weak D match, TRBD1 (6 bases). This receptor was taken from an adult woman who had mild COVID-19 (a few samples of this study predate the infection). Cell type and time point are not known. CDR3 region: CASRLSQTGFTEAFF. CDR3 nucleotide sequence: TGTGCCAGCAGACTATCCCAGACAGGTTTTACTGAAGCTTTCTTT.